The 11 T cell receptor beta chains presented below share a single source sample, sequenced in a study of tumor-infiltrating lymphocytes in primary liver carcinoma. TCR beta cDNA was reverse-transcribed from about 550 ng of total RNA. The reaction used a constant-region primer and ProtoScript II reverse transcriptase. ARM-PCR was slightly modified, and three nested multiplex PCR rounds with it gave rise to the TCR beta libraries. For roughly 10 cycles apiece, the opening two PCR rounds ran with TRBV1-TRBV30 forward primers and a C-beta reverse primer. A single record per CDR3 protein comes from TCRdb applying MiXCR to the multiplex PCR reads. This sample yields hundreds of thousands of distinct CDR3 sequences, of which about three fifths are seen a single time; over 15% belongs to the top ten. Blood RNA came from unsorted whole blood; germline DNA was also extracted. The sample taken for sequencing was peripheral blood. Receptor source: a woman aged 25 to 39 with primary liver carcinoma and hepatitis B virus infection.

Note on this clonotype: A much larger clone differs by one base, so this may be a read error. This rearrangement joins TRBV7-8 to TRBJ2-1; 10 nucleotides match TRBD2. The CDR3 runs to 16 residues. J gave up 9 bases and V 4 bases, and 12 bases lay outside the gene matches. Germline V gives CDR1 SGHVS, CDR2 FQNEAQ. CDR3 protein: CASSSGLAVGVGEQFF. CDR3 nucleotides: TGTGCCAGCAGCTCCGGACTAGCGGTAGGGGTCGGTGAGCAGTTCTTC.

Remarks on this clonotype: This sequence may be a read error, since a much larger clone differs from it by one base. The chain recombines TRBV4-1 with TRBJ2-2; 8 bases agree with TRBD2. Germline lookup yields CDR1 MGHRA and CDR2 YSYEKL. The junction had 13 bases not matched to a gene; V was cut back by 4 bases and J by 6 bases. The CDR3 spans 17 residues. The CDR3 protein is CASSRSPAGVFAGELFF. DNA of the CDR3: TGCGCCAGCAGCCGAAGCCCAGCGGGAGTATTCGCCGGGGAGCTGTTTTTT.

Worth noting for this clonotype: One junction end disagrees with the germline gene, perhaps due to a read error. The gene calls are TRBV6-6 and TRBJ2-1; perhaps TRBD2 as D (6 bases). CDR1 and CDR2 from the germline V gene are MNHNY and SVGAGI (reference sequence). There are 13 residues in the CDR3. The CDR3 DNA is TGTGCCGGCAGTCGCCATAGCGGAGCTGAACAGTTCTTC. It specifies CAGSRHSGAEQFF.

Of note for this clonotype: It may be a read error: a sequence one base away is much more abundant. The chain couples TRBV6-2 or TRBV6-3 to TRBJ2-6, with D possibly being TRBD1 (5 bases). This CDR3 comprises 17 residues. Germline loops: CDR1 MNHEY, CDR2 SVGEGT. The CDR3 nucleotides are TGTGCCAGAAGTTACCGTACGACAGACTCTGGGGCCAACGTCCTGACTTTC. Translating gives CARSYRTTDSGANVLTF.

In its sample, this clonotype was seen many times. The chain employs TRBV11-3 and TRBJ2-7, with TRBD2 matching over 7 bases. The CDR3 is 14 residues long. CDR1 is SGHNT, CDR2 YENEEA, per germline. Trimming removed 3 bases from V and 5 bases from J; junction bases left unmatched: 7. The CDR3 nucleotides are TGTGCCAGCAGCTTTGCGGGAGAGGCCAACGAGCAGTACTTC. Translated: CASSFAGEANEQYF.

CDR3 DNA: TGTGCCAGCAGCTCGCCCCTAACGGTTACCACAGATACGCAGTATTTT. Its protein product is CASSSPLTVTTDTQYF. The V call is TRBV6-1, the J call TRBJ2-3; D gene ambiguous. The CDR3 consists of 16 residues. The germline V gene encodes CDR1 MNHNS and CDR2 SASEGT. Trimming cost V 6 bases and J 2 bases, with 18 bases left between them.

This clonotype was seen repeatedly, ten times or more. V and J are TRBV6-2 or TRBV6-3 and TRBJ2-5; D is perhaps TRBD2 (6 bases). The CDR3 contains 14 residues. Trimming cost V 2 bases and J 5 bases, with 12 bases left between them. Germline CDR1 reads MNHEY; CDR2 reads SVGEGT. The CDR3 bases are TGTGCCAGCAGTTACGTCGGGAGTGGGGAGACCCAGTACTTC. Protein product: CASSYVGSGETQYF.

The rearrangement joins TRBV6-2 or TRBV6-3 to TRBJ2-2; D possibly uses TRBD1 or TRBD2 (5 bases each). The CDR3 loop spans 17 amino acids. The ends were cut back, 10 bases at V and 3 bases at J, with 24 bases in the middle. Germline V gene data show CDR1 as MNHEY and CDR2 as SVGEGT. The CDR3 here is CATKVGSSGPDTGELFF. The CDR3 bases are TGTGCCACCAAGGTTGGGAGTTCGGGACCGGACACCGGGGAGCTGTTTTTT.

This clonotype was counted between two and nine times. A read error is possible here, since a much larger clone lies one base away. The DNA for the CDR3 is TGTACCAGCAGCTTATGGACAGGGGTTGAGACCCAGTACTTC. This sequence encodes CTSSLWTGVETQYF. The chain combines TRBV11-2 with TRBJ2-5; 9 bases are shared with TRBD1. Germline V CDR1 and CDR2: SGHAT, FQNNGV. This CDR3 is built from 14 residues. Supplemented by reference TRBV11-2 and TRBJ2-5, the full variable domain reads EAGVAQSPRYKIIEKRQSVAFWCNPISGHATLYWYQQILGQGPKLLIQFQNNGVVDDSQLPKDRFSAERLKGVDSTLKIQPAKLEDSAVYLCTSSLWTGVETQYFGPGTRLLVL.

This clonotype was observed a few times. V is TRBV29-1 and J is TRBJ1-3; 7 bases match TRBD1. Per the germline V gene, CDR1 is SQVTM and CDR2 is ANQGSEA. This CDR3 comprises 14 residues. V lost 3 bases to trimming and J lost 0 bases; unmatched junction nucleotides: 2. The CDR3 DNA is TGCAGCGTTGAGGGACAGAACTCTGGAAACACCATATATTTT. Its protein product is CSVEGQNSGNTIYF.

Turning to this clonotype: The DNA is left out, because the CDR3 cannot be placed on it with certainty; the CDR3 is given as TCRdb lists it. The chain has TRBV11-1 and TRBJ1-2; the table's D call, TRBD1, was not checked against the DNA. A total of 15 residues make up the CDR3, ends included. Per germline, CDR1 SGHAT and CDR2 FQDESV (reference sequence). The CDR3 is CTSSRAGTTNYGCTF.